This TCR beta chain was sequenced in a study of Ad26.COV2.S vaccination and SARS-CoV-2 variants. Study summary: COV1001, an Ad26.COV2.S trial, supplied this vaccine-arm donor. Once or twice, 56 days apart, Ad26.COV2.S was delivered intramuscularly.

Remarks on this clone: As yet, its antigen is unknown.

Treatment given: roughly 19 received Ad26.COV2.S at low or high dose, single or two shots; roughly 5 received placebo; per-sample allocation not given. Samples were taken on day 63 after the first vaccine or placebo injection. SARS-CoV-2 spike from the Wuhan strain was encoded by the vaccine, an Ad26 vector. Study-level results: Total responses of T cells may have been underestimated by the analyses of TCR breadth and depth.

V lost 0 bases to trimming and J lost 5 bases, with 3 bases between them. This CDR3 region has 12 residues. Germline assignment: CDR1 MNHNS and CDR2 SASEGT. Assay used: immunoSEQ multiplex PCR; TCRdb lists only in-frame clones, some missing. Here the sample spans about 240,000 clones, 88% being singletons. This material consisted of peripheral blood, taken in a trial of Ad26.COV2.S vaccine versus placebo. The chain employs TRBV6-1 and TRBJ2-3; D is ambiguous. The receptor comes from a person aged 18-65 years who received the Ad26.COV2.S COVID-19 vaccine or a placebo. The CDR3 DNA reads as TGTGCCAGCAGTGAAGCCCTAGATACGCAGTATTTT. Its translation is CASSEALDTQYF.